This T cell receptor beta chain was obtained from a study of T cells after yellow fever vaccination. This CDR3 region has 14 residues. Trimming shortened V by 3 bases and J by 0 bases, and 6 bases separated the two germline ends. TCRdb re-analysed the 5' RACE reads in MiXCR, keeping a single row per CDR3 protein. In the table there are about 340,000 distinct CDR3 sequences, around 13% of which are singletons. The sample was CD4+ T cells sorted from PBMCs, taken 15 days after the yellow fever booster vaccination. The TCR comes from a man aged 18 to 30 who received the YFV17D yellow fever vaccine. This chain connects TRBV12-3 or TRBV12-4 to TRBJ2-4; no clear D gene. CDR3 sequence reads: CASSFQLAKNIQYF. CDR3 DNA sequence: TGTGCCAGCAGTTTTCAGCTAGCCAAAAACATTCAGTACTTC.